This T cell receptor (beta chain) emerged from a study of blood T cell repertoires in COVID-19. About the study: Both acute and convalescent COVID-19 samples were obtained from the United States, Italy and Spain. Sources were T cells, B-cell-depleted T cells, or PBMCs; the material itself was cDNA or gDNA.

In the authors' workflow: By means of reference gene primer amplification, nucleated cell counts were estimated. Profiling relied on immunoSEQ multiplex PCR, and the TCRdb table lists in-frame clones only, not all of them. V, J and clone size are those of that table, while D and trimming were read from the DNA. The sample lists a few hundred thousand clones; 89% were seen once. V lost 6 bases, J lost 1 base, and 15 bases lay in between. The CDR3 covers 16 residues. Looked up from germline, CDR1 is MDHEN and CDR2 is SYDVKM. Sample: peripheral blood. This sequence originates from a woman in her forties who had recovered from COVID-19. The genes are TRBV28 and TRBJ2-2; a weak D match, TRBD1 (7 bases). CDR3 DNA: TGTGCCAGCAGCCATGGAGGGGGCTGGAACACCGGGGAGCTGTTTTTT. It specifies CASSHGGGWNTGELFF.